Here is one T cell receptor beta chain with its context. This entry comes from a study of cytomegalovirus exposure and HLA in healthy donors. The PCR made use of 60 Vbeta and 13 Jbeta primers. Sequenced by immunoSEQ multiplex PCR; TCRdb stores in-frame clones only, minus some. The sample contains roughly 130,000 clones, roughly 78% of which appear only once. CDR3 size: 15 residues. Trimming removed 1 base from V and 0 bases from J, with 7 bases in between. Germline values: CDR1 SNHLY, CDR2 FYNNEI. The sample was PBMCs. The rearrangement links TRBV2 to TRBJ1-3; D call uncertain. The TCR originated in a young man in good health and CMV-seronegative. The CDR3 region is CASSEDSSSGNTIYF. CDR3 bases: TGTGCCAGCAGTGAAGACAGTAGCTCTGGAAACACCATATATTTT.